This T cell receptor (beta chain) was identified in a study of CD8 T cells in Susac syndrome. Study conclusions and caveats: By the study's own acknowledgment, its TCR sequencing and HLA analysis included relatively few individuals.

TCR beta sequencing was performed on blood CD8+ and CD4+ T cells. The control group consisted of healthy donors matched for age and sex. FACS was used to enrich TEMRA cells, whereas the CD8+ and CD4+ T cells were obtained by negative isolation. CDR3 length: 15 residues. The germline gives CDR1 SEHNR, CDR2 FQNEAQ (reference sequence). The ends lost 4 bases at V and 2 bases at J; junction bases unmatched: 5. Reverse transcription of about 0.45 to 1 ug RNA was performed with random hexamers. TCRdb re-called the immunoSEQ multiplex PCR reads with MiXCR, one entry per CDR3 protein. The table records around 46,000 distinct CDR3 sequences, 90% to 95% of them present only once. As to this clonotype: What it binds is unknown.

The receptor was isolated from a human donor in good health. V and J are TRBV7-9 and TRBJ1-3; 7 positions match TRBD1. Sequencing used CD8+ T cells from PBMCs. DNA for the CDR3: TGTGCCAGCAGCTCCTGGACAGGAGCTGGAAACACCATATATTTT. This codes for CASSSWTGAGNTIYF.